Below, one T cell receptor (beta chain) is given with its context. Its antigen is unidentified. TCRdb re-called the RT-PCR reads with MiXCR, one entry per CDR3 protein. Found here are under 750,000 distinct CDR3 sequences, around 11% of them singletons; the top ten hold more than 8.5%. The data stem from a study of response to subunit inactivated influenza vaccine. Study-level findings and limits: Authors suggested seasonal influenza vaccinations each recruit few new T cells.

The sample consisted of PBMCs from blood, taken on the day of vaccination. The TCR comes from a man between 50 and 59 years old who received an inactivated influenza vaccine.

As DNA, the CDR3 is TGTGCCACCAGTATTGCTAGCGGGGCCTTAAACACAGATACGCAGTATTTT. Protein product: CATSIASGALNTDTQYF. This chain links TRBV24-1 with TRBJ2-3, with 9 positions matching TRBD2. Unmatched junction bases numbered 11, after V lost 6 bases and J lost 2 bases. The CDR3 consists of 17 residues. CDR1 is KGHDR and CDR2 is SFDVKD in the germline V gene.